The clone carrying this TCR beta chain was counted at least ten times. Its antigen is still unknown. These data come from a study of OX40 agonist ivuxolimab in advanced cancers. Study-level points and caveats: CD4+ T cells averaged fewer expanded clones than CD8+ T cells. Antigen specificity of clonally expanded peripheral T cells was not established.

Losses at the gene ends were 0 bases for V and 3 bases for J; bases not matched to a gene: 6. This CDR3 is 17 amino acids long. Germline lookup yields CDR1 ENHRY and CDR2 SYGVKD. Repertoires were generated with immunoSEQ multiplex PCR, while TCRdb's copy carries only in-frame clones and drops some. This table has about 48,000 clones, 70% to 90% appearing once. The clonotype originates from an adult with an advanced solid tumor such as melanoma, head and neck, liver or kidney cancer. Specimen: CD4+ or CD8+ T cells sorted from blood, collected in a trial of the OX40 agonist ivuxolimab. The chain has TRBV10-3 and TRBJ1-5; 9 bases are a match to TRBD1. The CDR3 coding sequence is TGTGCCATCAGTGAGTCAGCGGACAGGGGTTTCAATCAGCCCCAGCATTTT. This encodes CAISESADRGFNQPQHF.